This entry lists 22 T cell receptor beta chains sequenced from one sample in a study of OX40 agonist ivuxolimab in advanced cancers. The method was immunoSEQ multiplex PCR; TCRdb's version includes in-frame clones alone and lacks a portion of them. The profile shows 55,000 to 60,000 clones, just under 85% of them singletons. The source material was CD4+ or CD8+ T cells sorted from blood, sampled in a trial of the OX40 agonist ivuxolimab. Every receptor here comes from an adult with an advanced solid tumor such as melanoma, head and neck, liver or kidney cancer.

The rearrangement links TRBV5-1 to TRBJ1-3; D is unclear. Germline-derived CDR1 and CDR2 are SGHRS and YFSETQ. Trimming shortened V by 4 bases and J by 2 bases, and 16 bases separated the two germline ends. The CDR3 length is 16 residues. The CDR3 nucleotides read TGCGCCAGCAGCGAAGGGTCAACCAGCGCTGGAAACACCATATATTTT. Its translation: CASSEGSTSAGNTIYF.

Only one count was recorded for this clone. The chain couples TRBV2 to TRBJ1-4; weak D call: TRBD1 (6 bases). V lost 3 bases to trimming and J lost 5 bases, with 10 bases between them. The CDR3 is 14 amino acids. Germline V CDR1 and CDR2: SNHLY, FYNNEI. The CDR3 nucleotides are TGTGCCAGCAGTGAGTGGCAGGGGAATGAAAAACTGTTTTTT. Translating it yields CASSEWQGNEKLFF. Using reference TRBV2 and TRBJ1-4 for the parts outside the CDR3, the full variable domain is EPEVTQTPSHQVTQMGQEVILRCVPISNHLYFYWYRQILGQKVEFLVSFYNNEISEKSEIFDDQFSVERPDGSNFTLKIRSTKLEDSAMYFCASSEWQGNEKLFFGSGTQLSVL.

The gene calls are TRBV4-3 and TRBJ1-5, with D perhaps matching TRBD1 (5 bases). Deletions cut 0 bases from V and 5 bases from J, with 8 bases between. This CDR3 is built from 14 residues. The V gene's germline CDR1 is LGHNA and CDR2 YSLEER. As DNA, the CDR3 is TGCGCCAGCAGCCAAGATAGGGGTTATCAGCCCCAGCATTTT. This encodes CASSQDRGYQPQHF.

The rearrangement uses TRBV18 and TRBJ2-3; 10 positions match TRBD2. This CDR3 has 16 amino acids. CDR1 and CDR2 (germline): KGHSH, LQKENI. Losses at the gene ends were 1 base for V and 4 bases for J; bases not matched to a gene: 5. The DNA of the CDR3 is TGTGCCAGCTCACCACTAGCTAGCGGGAGTGCAGATACGCAGTATTTT. This gives the protein CASSPLASGSADTQYF.

This chain joins TRBV27 and TRBJ2-1; the match to TRBD1 covers 9 bases. This CDR3 has 16 residues. Germline CDR1 reads MNHEY; CDR2 reads SMNVEV (reference sequence). The ends lost 5 bases at V and 8 bases at J; junction bases unmatched: 13. The CDR3 DNA sequence: TGTGCCAGCAGTACCCTCGGACAGGGGCGGTACTATGAGCAGTTCTTC. Its translation is CASSTLGQGRYYEQFF.

This clone was counted once. This chain uses TRBV5-1 with TRBJ1-2, with a tentative D call TRBD1 (5 bases). CDR1 and CDR2 (germline): SGHRS, YFSETQ. V was cut by 4 bases and J by 3 bases, with 10 bases left in between. The CDR3 has 13 residues. The CDR3 coding sequence is TGCGCCAGCAGCCGTGACAGTGACTATGGCTACACCTTC. As protein: CASSRDSDYGYTF.

The rearrangement joins TRBV14 to TRBJ2-2; D unclear. CDR1 is SGHDN and CDR2 is FVKESK in the germline V gene. Trimming took off 4 bases at V and 6 bases at J, with 12 bases between the two ends. This CDR3 has 14 amino acids. CDR3 bases: TGTGCCAGCAGCCCCTACACTGGCGCCGGGGAGCTGTTTTTT. It translates to CASSPYTGAGELFF.

The rearrangement links TRBV11-3 to TRBJ2-7; D is uncertain. This CDR3 has 11 residues. Germline CDR1 reads SGHNT; CDR2 reads YENEEA. V lost 6 bases and J 7 bases, leaving 10 bases between the germline ends. The CDR3 DNA follows: TGTGCCAGCAGTATGGCAGGTGAGCAGTACTTC. Translating it yields CASSMAGEQYF.

V and J are TRBV7-6 and TRBJ2-3; a possible D gene is TRBD2 (6 bases). V shed 3 bases and J shed 7 bases, with 8 bases lying between them. Per the germline V gene, CDR1 is SGHVS and CDR2 is FNYEAQ. This CDR3 comprises 12 residues. CDR3 sequence: CASSLEGNTQYF. Written as DNA, the CDR3 is TGTGCCAGCAGCTTGGAGGGAAATACGCAGTATTTT. The full variable domain, rest sourced from reference TRBV7-6 and TRBJ2-3, is GAGVSQSPRYKVTKRGQDVALRCDPISGHVSLYWYRQALGQGPEFLTYFNYEAQQDKSGLPNDRFSAERPEGSISTLTIQRTEQRDSAMYRCASSLEGNTQYFGPGTRLTVL.

This clone is a singleton in its sample. The chain uses TRBV6-5 and TRBJ2-7, with 8 bases that match TRBD2. The V gene end was trimmed by 7 bases and the J gene end by 0 bases; junction bases not matched to a gene: 8. Germline V gene sequence: CDR1 MNHEY, CDR2 SVGAGI. This CDR3 contains 15 residues. The CDR3 bases are TGTGCCAGCACCTACGTAAGCGGGGGCTCCTACGAGCAGTACTTC. Protein product: CASTYVSGGSYEQYF.

The genes are TRBV11-3 and TRBJ2-7, with 9 bases fitting TRBD1. Per germline, CDR1 SGHNT and CDR2 YENEEA. The V segment lost 5 bases and the J segment 2 bases; nucleotides outside the gene matches: 4. This CDR3 contains 14 residues. CDR3 sequence (DNA): TGTGCCAGCAGCAAGGGACAGGGAGCCTACGAGCAGTACTTC. Translating it yields CASSKGQGAYEQYF.

This clone was recorded once. The chain combines TRBV6-5 with TRBJ2-1; D is undetermined. Germline V gives CDR1 MNHEY, CDR2 SVGAGI. Trimming pared 7 bases from V and 2 bases from J, leaving 9 bases between. The CDR3 has 13 residues. The CDR3: CASKNAAYNEQFF. Written as DNA, the CDR3 is TGTGCCAGCAAGAACGCCGCCTACAATGAGCAGTTCTTC.

The chain recombines TRBV2 with TRBJ2-7; TRBD2 might be the D (5 bases). Germline V lookup: CDR1 SNHLY, CDR2 FYNNEI. The CDR3 length is 14 residues. The V end lost 7 bases, the J end lost 0 bases, and 13 bases lay between the germline ends. CDR3 sequence reads: CASKGGAVSYEQYF. The CDR3 DNA is TGTGCCAGCAAAGGAGGAGCAGTCTCCTACGAGCAGTACTTC.

The V gene is TRBV19, the J gene TRBJ2-4, with 12 bases matching TRBD2. The CDR3 consists of 21 residues. The V gene end was trimmed by 4 bases and the J gene end by 1 base; junction bases not matched to a gene: 17. Germline V CDR1 and CDR2: LNHDA, SQIVND (reference sequence). CDR3 DNA: TGTGCCAGTAGTAGTGGGAATCTAGCGGGGGGGCGGTTTTTTGCCAAAAACATTCAGTACTTC. Translation: CASSSGNLAGGRFFAKNIQYF.

The CDR3 coding sequence is TGTGCCAGCTCACCAGGAGGAAATGAGCAGTTCTTC. This codes for CASSPGGNEQFF. This chain joins TRBV18 and TRBJ2-1; D is possibly TRBD2 (5 bases). The germline CDR1 and CDR2 sequences are KGHSH and LQKENI. The CDR3 length is 12 residues. With 2 bases removed from V and 7 bases from J, the gap between germline ends came to 6 bases.

This clone was recorded a few times. This rearrangement joins TRBV11-2 to TRBJ1-3, with D unresolved. Germline V gives CDR1 SGHAT, CDR2 FQNNGV. Trimming took off 3 bases at V and 0 bases at J, with 9 bases between the two ends. The CDR3 is made up of 15 amino acids. Written as DNA, the CDR3 is TGTGCCAGCAGCTTCAGCTACAGCTCTGGAAACACCATATATTTT. Amino acid sequence: CASSFSYSSGNTIYF.

J is TRBJ1-3 and V is TRBV5-5; D remains unclear. The CDR3 runs to 13 residues. Deletions cut 4 bases from V and 0 bases from J, with 5 bases between. Germline V CDR1 and CDR2: SGHKS, YYEKEE (reference sequence). DNA of the CDR3: TGTGCCAGCAGCCAGAGCTCTGGAAACACCATATATTTT. Amino acid sequence: CASSQSSGNTIYF.

This chain links TRBV10-3 with TRBJ2-3; D possibly matches TRBD1 or TRBD2 (5 bases each). The CDR3 totals 14 residues. The germline V and J ends were trimmed by 2 bases and 8 bases, with 14 bases remaining between them. Germline loops: CDR1 ENHRY, CDR2 SYGVKD. CDR3 region: CAISEGGNHVTQYF. The CDR3 bases are TGTGCCATCAGTGAGGGGGGAAATCATGTTACGCAGTATTTT.

The rearrangement uses TRBV5-4 and TRBJ2-2; 7 nucleotides align to TRBD1. CDR1 and CDR2 (germline): SGHNT, YYREEE (reference sequence). This CDR3 region has 15 residues. The junction had 2 bases not matched to a gene; V was cut back by 1 base and J by 2 bases. The CDR3 nucleotides are TGTGCCAGCAGCTTGAGAGGGGGCAACACCGGGGAGCTGTTTTTT. Protein: CASSLRGGNTGELFF.

The chain recombines TRBV13 with TRBJ2-1, with D possibly called TRBD1 or TRBD2 (6 bases each). Looked up from germline, CDR1 is PRHDT and CDR2 is FYEKMQ (reference sequence). This CDR3 is built from 15 residues. V was trimmed by 5 bases and J by 7 bases, leaving 18 bases between them. The DNA for the CDR3 is TGTGCCAGCAGCCCCGACAGGAGGGGGGCAAATGAGCAGTTCTTC. It specifies CASSPDRRGANEQFF.

The J gene is TRBJ2-3, the V gene TRBV5-6; weak D call: TRBD2 (6 bases). Per the germline V gene, CDR1 is SGHDT and CDR2 is YYEEEE. Trimming took 3 bases from V and 4 from J, leaving 9 bases between them. The CDR3 has 13 residues. The DNA for the CDR3 is TGTGCCAGCAGCTCGTGGGGGGCAGATACGCAGTATTTT. Its protein product is CASSSWGADTQYF.

CDR3 in amino acids: CASSEYGGRADTQYF. CDR3 nucleotide sequence: TGTGCCAGCAGTGAATACGGCGGGCGCGCAGATACGCAGTATTTT. This chain joins TRBV2 and TRBJ2-3; maybe TRBD2 (5 bases). V lost 2 bases to trimming and J lost 4 bases, with 13 bases between them. This CDR3 has 15 amino acids. CDR1 and CDR2 from the germline V gene are SNHLY and FYNNEI.